The T cell receptor beta chain described here comes from a study of radiotherapy plus CTLA-4 blockade in lung cancer. This clone was seen only once. What it binds is unknown. Profiled with immunoSEQ multiplex PCR; TCRdb holds only in-frame clones, not every one. Altogether some 73,000 clones are present, under 85% being singletons, with the ten largest covering 0.79%. The CDR3 is 15 amino acids. Trimming removed 0 bases at V and 6 bases at J, with 15 bases between. Germline V gives CDR1 SGHRS, CDR2 YFSETQ. Study outcomes and limitations: After treatment with radiotherapy plus ipilimumab, TCR clones that came from the tumor expanded in blood.

Ipilimumab-mediated CTLA-4 blockade plus focal radiation was given to patients having chemo-refractory metastatic non-small-cell lung cancer. The chain uses TRBV5-1 and TRBJ2-5, with D maybe TRBD1 (6 bases). Sequencing used peripheral blood, obtained from a patient treated with radiotherapy plus ipilimumab. This TCR derives from a human donor with non-small cell lung cancer who had stable disease on radiotherapy plus ipilimumab. As DNA, the CDR3 is TGCGCCAGCAGCTTGGACGGACAGTCTGCGCAGACCCAGTACTTC. Its translation is CASSLDGQSAQTQYF.